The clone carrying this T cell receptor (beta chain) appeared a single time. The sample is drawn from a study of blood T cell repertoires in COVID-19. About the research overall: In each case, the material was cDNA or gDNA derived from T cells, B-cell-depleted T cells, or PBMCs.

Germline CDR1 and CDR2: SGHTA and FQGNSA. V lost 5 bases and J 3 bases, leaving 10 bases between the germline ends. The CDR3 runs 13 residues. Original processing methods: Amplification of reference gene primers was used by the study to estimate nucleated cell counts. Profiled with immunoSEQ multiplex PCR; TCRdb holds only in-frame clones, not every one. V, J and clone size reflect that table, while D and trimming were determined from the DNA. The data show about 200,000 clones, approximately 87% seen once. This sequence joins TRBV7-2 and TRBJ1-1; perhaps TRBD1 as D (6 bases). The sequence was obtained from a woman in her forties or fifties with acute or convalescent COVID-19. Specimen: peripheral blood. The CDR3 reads CASSKQGDTEAFF. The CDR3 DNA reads TGTGCCAGCAGCAAACAGGGTGACACTGAAGCTTTCTTT.